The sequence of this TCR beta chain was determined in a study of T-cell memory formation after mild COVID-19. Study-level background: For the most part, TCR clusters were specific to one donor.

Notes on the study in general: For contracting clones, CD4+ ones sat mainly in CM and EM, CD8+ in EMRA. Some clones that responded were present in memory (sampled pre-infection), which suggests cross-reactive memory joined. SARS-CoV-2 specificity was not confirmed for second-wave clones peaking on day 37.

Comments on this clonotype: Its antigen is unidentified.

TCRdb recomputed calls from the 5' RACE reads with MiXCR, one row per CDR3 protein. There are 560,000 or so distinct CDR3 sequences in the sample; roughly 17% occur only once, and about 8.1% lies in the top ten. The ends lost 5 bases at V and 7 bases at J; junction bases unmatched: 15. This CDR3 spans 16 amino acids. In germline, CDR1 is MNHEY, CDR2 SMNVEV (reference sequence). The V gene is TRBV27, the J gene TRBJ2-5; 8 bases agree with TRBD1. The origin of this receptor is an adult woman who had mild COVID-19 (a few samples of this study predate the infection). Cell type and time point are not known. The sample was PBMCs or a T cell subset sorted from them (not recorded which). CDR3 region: CASSPSKGQVPGTQYF. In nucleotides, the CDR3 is TGTGCCAGCAGTCCCAGTAAGGGACAGGTCCCCGGGACCCAGTACTTC.